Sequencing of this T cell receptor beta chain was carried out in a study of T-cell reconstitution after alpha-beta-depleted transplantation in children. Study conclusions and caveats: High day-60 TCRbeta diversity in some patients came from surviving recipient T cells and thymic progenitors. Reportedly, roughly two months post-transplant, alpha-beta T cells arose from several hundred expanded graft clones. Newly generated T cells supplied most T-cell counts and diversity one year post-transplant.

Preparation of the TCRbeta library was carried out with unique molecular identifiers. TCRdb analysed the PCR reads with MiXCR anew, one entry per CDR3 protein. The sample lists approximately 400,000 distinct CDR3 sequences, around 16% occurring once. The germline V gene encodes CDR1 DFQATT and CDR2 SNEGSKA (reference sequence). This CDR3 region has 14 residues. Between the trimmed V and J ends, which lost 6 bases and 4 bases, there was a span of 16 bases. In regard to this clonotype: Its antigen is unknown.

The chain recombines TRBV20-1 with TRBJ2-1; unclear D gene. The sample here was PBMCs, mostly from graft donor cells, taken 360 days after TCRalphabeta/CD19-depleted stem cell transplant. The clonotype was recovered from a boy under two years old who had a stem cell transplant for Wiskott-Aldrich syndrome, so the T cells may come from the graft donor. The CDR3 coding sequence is TGCAGTGCCCTGGAAAGGACGGCTTACAATGAGCAGTTCTTC. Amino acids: CSALERTAYNEQFF.